These 29 T cell receptor beta chains were all obtained from the same sample, sequenced in a study of cytomegalovirus exposure and HLA in healthy donors. PCR primers comprised 60 Vbeta and 13 Jbeta primers. Measured with immunoSEQ multiplex PCR; TCRdb has only the in-frame clones, and not every one. The sample yields around 120,000 clones, about 68% seen once. Sequencing was done on a sample of PBMCs. The source of these receptors is a woman between 50 and 59 years old in good health and CMV-seropositive.

V gene TRBV7-2 combines with J gene TRBJ2-3; a weak D match, TRBD1 (7 bases). V was shortened by 5 bases and J by 3 bases, with 15 bases between the two germline ends. Looked up from germline, CDR1 is SGHTA and CDR2 is FQGNSA. The CDR3 spans 15 residues. CDR3: CASSPDAGGTDTQYF. CDR3 in DNA: TGTGCCAGCAGCCCGGACGCAGGGGGGACAGATACGCAGTATTTT.

The chain employs TRBV19 and TRBJ1-1; maybe TRBD1 (6 bases). This CDR3 has 14 amino acids. The ends were cut back, 9 bases at V and 1 base at J, with 15 bases in the middle. CDR1 is LNHDA and CDR2 is SQIVND in the germline V gene (reference sequence). DNA for the CDR3: TGTGCCAGCAAGCCGGACAGAGGGAACACTGAAGCTTTCTTT. Translated, it gives CASKPDRGNTEAFF.

This clone was seen a single time. The chain is built from TRBV28 and TRBJ2-1, with TRBD2 matching 11 bases. The CDR3 runs 18 residues. V shed 1 base and J 1 base; nucleotides not matched to a gene: 6. Germline CDR1 MDHEN, CDR2 SYDVKM. The chain's CDR3 is CASSLFGTSGESYNEQFF. For the CDR3, the DNA is TGTGCCAGCAGTTTATTCGGGACTAGCGGTGAGTCCTACAATGAGCAGTTCTTC.

This clone has more than one count but fewer than ten. The CDR3 nucleotides read TGCGCCAGCAGCCCGGGGACAGGGGAATACGGGGAGCTGTTTTTT. It encodes CASSPGTGEYGELFF. This sequence joins TRBV5-1 and TRBJ2-2; TRBD1 matches 10 bases. The CDR3 covers 15 residues. CDR1 SGHRS and CDR2 YFSETQ come from the germline V gene. V shed 4 bases, J shed 7 bases, and the junction held 7 bases outside the gene matches.

This chain uses TRBV11-2 with TRBJ2-7, with TRBD1 as a possible D gene (6 bases). This CDR3 region has 14 residues. V lost 2 bases to trimming and J lost 0 bases, with 8 bases between them. Looked up from germline, CDR1 is SGHAT and CDR2 is FQNNGV. This CDR3 is CASSLLQGSYEQYF. The CDR3 nucleotides are TGTGCCAGCAGCTTATTACAGGGCTCCTACGAGCAGTACTTC.

In its sample, this clone was seen a few times. V is TRBV27 and J is TRBJ1-3; D is uncertain. The V and J ends lost 2 bases and 2 bases respectively, with 10 bases between them. The germline V gene has CDR1 MNHEY and CDR2 SMNVEV (reference sequence). The CDR3 is 15 amino acids. CDR3 loop: CASSLAGSAGNTIYF. DNA for the CDR3: TGTGCCAGCAGTTTAGCGGGAAGCGCTGGAAACACCATATATTTT.

The chain uses TRBV10-3 and TRBJ2-1, with 14 positions matching TRBD2. Per the germline V gene, CDR1 is ENHRY and CDR2 is SYGVKD. The trim removed 2 bases at V and 9 bases at J, leaving 9 bases unmatched. This CDR3 comprises 17 residues. The CDR3 here is CAISEDSPGLAGAEQFF. The CDR3 DNA follows: TGTGCCATCAGTGAGGACTCTCCGGGACTAGCGGGAGCTGAGCAGTTCTTC.

This clone was found a few times. The chain couples TRBV6-6 to TRBJ2-3; TRBD2 agrees at 10 bases. This CDR3 has 15 residues. Per germline, CDR1 MNHNY and CDR2 SVGAGI (reference sequence). V shed 6 bases, J shed 3 bases, and the junction held 6 bases outside the gene matches. CDR3: CASRESSGSTDTQYF. The DNA of the CDR3 is TGTGCCAGCAGAGAATCTAGCGGGAGTACAGATACGCAGTATTTT.

This clone was observed a single time. J is TRBJ2-7 and V is TRBV7-9; D remains unclear. Germline V lookup: CDR1 SEHNR, CDR2 FQNEAQ (reference sequence). V shed 3 bases and J shed 3 bases, with 3 bases lying between them. CDR3 size: 11 residues. The CDR3 sequence: CASSFSYEQYF. CDR3 DNA sequence: TGTGCCAGCAGCTTCAGCTACGAGCAGTACTTC.

This clone has more than one count but fewer than ten. The chain uses TRBV5-4 and TRBJ2-7; 9 bases map to TRBD1. In germline, CDR1 is SGHNT, CDR2 YYREEE (reference sequence). The CDR3 totals 13 residues. J gave up 6 bases and V 4 bases, and 5 bases lay outside the gene matches. This CDR3 reads CASSGGTGREQYF. The CDR3 bases are TGTGCCAGCAGCGGGGGGACAGGGCGCGAGCAGTACTTC.

The chain combines TRBV6-6 with TRBJ2-7, with TRBD2 as a possible D gene (6 bases). The CDR3 totals 13 residues. CDR1 and CDR2 (germline): MNHNY, SVGAGI (reference sequence). Trimming stripped 3 bases from V and 1 base from J, with 7 bases between. CDR3: CASSYAGSYEQYF. The CDR3 nucleotides read TGTGCCAGCAGTTATGCGGGATCCTACGAGCAGTACTTC.

The chain carries TRBV30 and TRBJ1-1; possible D gene TRBD1, 6 bases. Germline values: CDR1 GTSNPN, CDR2 SVGIG (reference sequence). The CDR3 loop spans 17 amino acids. The V gene lost 0 bases and the J gene lost 1 base, with 18 bases spanning the gap. Here the CDR3 DNA reads TGTGCCTGGAGTGTACTACAGGGAAGAGGGCAGAACACTGAAGCTTTCTTT. Translated: CAWSVLQGRGQNTEAFF. The full variable domain, its missing parts supplied by reference TRBV30 and TRBJ1-1, is SQTIHQWPATLVQPVGSPLSLECTVEGTSNPNLYWYRQAAGRGLQLLFYSVGIGQISSEVPQNLSASRPQDRQFILSSKKLLLSDSGFYLCAWSVLQGRGQNTEAFFGQGTRLTVV.

The genes are TRBV30 and TRBJ1-5, with no clear D. The CDR3 contains 16 residues. Trimming stripped 0 bases from V and 4 bases from J, with 16 bases between. Germline CDR1 is GTSNPN and CDR2 is SVGIG (reference sequence). The CDR3 here is CAWSVEGSPANQPQHF. In DNA form, the CDR3 reads TGTGCCTGGAGTGTGGAAGGGAGTCCCGCGAATCAGCCCCAGCATTTT.

This clone was observed a single time. The V and J genes are TRBV18 and TRBJ2-7; TRBD1 might be the D (6 bases). V lost 5 bases and J 6 bases, leaving 14 bases between the germline ends. In germline, CDR1 is KGHSH, CDR2 LQKENI. The CDR3 is made up of 13 amino acids. The CDR3 sequence: CASSIQQGSEQYF. CDR3 coding DNA: TGTGCCAGCTCAATACAACAGGGATCCGAGCAGTACTTC. Together with reference TRBV18 and TRBJ2-7, the CDR3 gives the full variable domain: NAGVMQNPRHLVRRRGQEARLRCSPMKGHSHVYWYRQLPEEGLKFMVYLQKENIIDESGMPKERFSAEFPKEGPSILRIQQVVRGDSAAYFCASSIQQGSEQYFGPGTRLTVT.

In this sample, this clone turned up once. The genes are TRBV4-2 and TRBJ2-5; possibly TRBD2 for D (5 bases). Per the germline V gene, CDR1 is LGHNA and CDR2 is YNFKEQ. V lost 0 bases, J lost 5 bases, and 10 bases lay in between. The CDR3 is 14 amino acids. Here the CDR3 DNA reads TGTGCCAGCAGCCAAGATAACTCGGGGGAGACCCAGTACTTC. Amino acids: CASSQDNSGETQYF.

The chain links TRBV4-2 to TRBJ2-5; D possibly corresponds to TRBD1 (6 bases). The CDR3 is made up of 14 amino acids. Per germline, CDR1 LGHNA and CDR2 YNFKEQ. Trimming cost V 1 base and J 5 bases, with 11 bases left between them. The CDR3 nucleotides are TGTGCCAGCAGCCAAGTCGCAGGACAGGAGACCCAGTACTTC. Translated: CASSQVAGQETQYF.

The gene calls are TRBV4-2 and TRBJ2-3; TRBD1 agrees at 7 bases. This CDR3 spans 15 amino acids. Looked up from germline, CDR1 is LGHNA and CDR2 is YNFKEQ. After removal of 0 bases from V and 4 bases from J, the junction contained 4 bases not matched to a gene. The CDR3 protein is CASSQDSTGADTQYF. The CDR3 coding sequence is TGTGCCAGCAGCCAAGACAGCACAGGGGCAGATACGCAGTATTTT.

The sample holds a few counts of this clone. The V call is TRBV7-9, the J call TRBJ2-7, with D perhaps TRBD2 (5 bases). The V end lost 6 bases, the J end lost 2 bases, and 14 bases lay between the germline ends. CDR1 SEHNR and CDR2 FQNEAQ come from the germline V gene (reference sequence). The CDR3 covers 14 residues. CDR3 protein: CASRDTGSPYEQYF. CDR3 sequence (DNA): TGTGCCAGCAGGGATACGGGATCTCCCTACGAGCAGTACTTC.

The rearrangement uses TRBV9 and TRBJ2-3, with a possible D match to TRBD2 (5 bases). The CDR3 is made up of 15 amino acids. The V and J ends lost 3 bases and 0 bases respectively, with 11 bases between them. The germline V gene encodes CDR1 SGDLS and CDR2 YYNGEE. CDR3 in DNA: TGTGCCAGCAGCGCGAGCGGATTTAGCACAGATACGCAGTATTTT. This encodes CASSASGFSTDTQYF.

The chain recombines TRBV30 with TRBJ1-1; D is possibly TRBD1 (6 bases). Germline V gene lookup returns CDR1 GTSNPN and CDR2 SVGIG (reference sequence). The CDR3 is 11 amino acids. The CDR3 loop reads CALQGNTEAFF. The CDR3 region has the DNA TGTGCGCTACAGGGAAACACTGAAGCTTTCTTT.

This clone appeared once. V and J are TRBV6-1 and TRBJ1-1, with D unresolved. The CDR3 is 13 residues long. CDR1 and CDR2 from the germline V gene are MNHNS and SASEGT. V was shortened by 6 bases and J by 3 bases, with 11 bases between the two germline ends. CDR3: CASRPREYTEAFF. CDR3 nucleotide sequence: TGTGCCAGCAGACCTAGGGAGTACACTGAAGCTTTCTTT.

The chain links TRBV12-5 to TRBJ2-5; D call uncertain. Germline-derived CDR1 and CDR2 are LGHNT and FRNRAP. The CDR3 runs to 13 residues. Trimming took off 7 bases at V and 0 bases at J, with 9 bases between the two ends. The CDR3 DNA reads as TGTGCTAGTGCCAAAGCTAACCAAGAGACCCAGTACTTC. This sequence encodes CASAKANQETQYF.

This chain uses TRBV7-8 with TRBJ2-7; possible D gene TRBD1, 6 bases. The length of the CDR3 is 13 residues. Trimming took off 3 bases at V and 7 bases at J, with 13 bases between the two ends. CDR1 is SGHVS, CDR2 FQNEAQ, per germline. Here the CDR3 reads CASSFRTVGEQYF. The DNA for the CDR3 is TGTGCCAGCAGCTTTCGGACAGTTGGGGAGCAGTACTTC.

The V and J genes are TRBV10-3 and TRBJ2-2, with D possibly TRBD1 on 5 matching bases. The germline V gene encodes CDR1 ENHRY and CDR2 SYGVKD. V gave up 3 bases and J gave up 0 bases, with 8 bases separating them. This CDR3 has 15 amino acids. The CDR3 nucleotides read TGTGCCATCAGTGAACGGACACCGAACACCGGGGAGCTGTTTTTT. Amino acid sequence: CAISERTPNTGELFF.

V and J are TRBV28 and TRBJ1-5; 7 bases align to TRBD1. The V gene's germline CDR1 is MDHEN and CDR2 SYDVKM. The CDR3 sequence is 15 residues long. J was trimmed by 5 bases and V by 5 bases; bases with no gene match: 9. Here the CDR3 DNA reads TGTGCCAGCAGTATTACAGGGGCCCAACATCAGCCCCAGCATTTT. This gives the protein CASSITGAQHQPQHF.

CDR3 in DNA: TGCGCCAGCAGCCAAGATAGGGAGGGGTACACTGAAGCTTTCTTT. This encodes CASSQDREGYTEAFF. The chain has TRBV4-3 and TRBJ1-1; D perhaps matches TRBD1 (5 bases). The germline CDR1 and CDR2 sequences are LGHNA and YSLEER. The V gene lost 0 bases and the J gene lost 3 bases, with 11 bases spanning the gap. The CDR3 length is 15 residues.

This clone turned up a few times. The V call is TRBV28, the J call TRBJ1-2; D uncertain. The CDR3 spans 14 residues. The germline V gene encodes CDR1 MDHEN and CDR2 SYDVKM. Trimming cost V 6 bases and J 4 bases, with 15 bases left between them. The CDR3 protein is CASSREGPTYGYTF. In nucleotides, the CDR3 is TGTGCCAGCAGCCGAGAGGGCCCAACCTATGGCTACACCTTC.

This clone appeared a single time. The J gene is TRBJ2-5, the V gene TRBV7-2; no definite D call. Germline V gives CDR1 SGHTA, CDR2 FQGNSA. This CDR3 has 16 residues. With 0 bases removed from V and 4 bases from J, the gap between germline ends came to 15 bases. CDR3 coding DNA: TGTGCCAGCAGCTTAGCTGGTAGCTCGGGTGGAGAGACCCAGTACTTC. This translates into CASSLAGSSGGETQYF.

This chain joins TRBV29-1 and TRBJ1-1, with D tentatively TRBD1 (5 bases). CDR3 length equals 16 residues. The germline V and J ends were trimmed by 2 bases and 0 bases, with 16 bases remaining between them. From germline, CDR1 is SQVTM and CDR2 ANQGSEA. Written as DNA, the CDR3 is TGCAGCGTTGAAAACGCGGGACGACTACTGAACACTGAAGCTTTCTTT. Translation gives CSVENAGRLLNTEAFF.